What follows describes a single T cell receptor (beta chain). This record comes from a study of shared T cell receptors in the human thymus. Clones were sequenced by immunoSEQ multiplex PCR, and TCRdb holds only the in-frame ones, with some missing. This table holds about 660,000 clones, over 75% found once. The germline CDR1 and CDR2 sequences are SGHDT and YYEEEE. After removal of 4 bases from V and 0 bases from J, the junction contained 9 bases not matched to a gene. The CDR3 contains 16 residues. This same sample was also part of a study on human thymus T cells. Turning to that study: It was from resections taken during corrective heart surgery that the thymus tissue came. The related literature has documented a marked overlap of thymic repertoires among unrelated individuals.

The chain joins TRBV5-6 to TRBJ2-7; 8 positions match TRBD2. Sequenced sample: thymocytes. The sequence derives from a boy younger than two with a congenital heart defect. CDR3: CASSPAGGGYSYEQYF. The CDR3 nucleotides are TGTGCCAGCAGCCCGGCGGGGGGCGGTTACTCCTACGAGCAGTACTTC.